Reported below is one T cell receptor beta chain. The data were taken from a study of cytotoxic CD8 clonotypes in ibrutinib-treated CLL. In the study overall: The group held 11 relapsed/refractory and roughly 14 treatment-naive patients, with some 17 IGHV unmutated.

Germline CDR1 SNHLY, CDR2 FYNNEI. The CDR3 is made up of 14 amino acids. V shed 7 bases, J shed 0 bases, and the junction held 4 bases outside the gene matches. Assay: immunoSEQ multiplex PCR; the TCRdb copy retains only in-frame clones and omits some. This sample carries 14,000 or so clones, 50% to 55% of them seen once, and the ten largest clones take less than 35%. The chain joins TRBV2 to TRBJ2-7; TRBD2 aligns across 9 bases. Sequencing used PBMCs, obtained at an approximately 26-month disease-progression time point, from a patient treated with ibrutinib. The TCR was taken from a human donor with chronic lymphocytic leukemia. CDR3: CASTERGDSYEQYF. In DNA form, the CDR3 reads TGTGCCAGCACCGAGCGGGGGGACTCCTACGAGCAGTACTTC.